The present entry profiles one TCR beta chain with its context. At least ten counts were recorded for this clone. What this receptor recognizes is not known. No much larger clonotype is one base removed from it; base qualities were not supplied. Other DNA variants within this sample encode the same CDR3. The immunoSEQ Assay, a bias-controlled multiplex PCR, was used to amplify TCRbeta CDR3 regions from genomic DNA. As for how the authors treated the data: The number of nucleated cells in each sample was estimated by amplification of reference gene primers within the assay. Sequence reads were collapsed and filtered to measure the absolute abundance of every unique TCRbeta CDR3 rearrangement. For each sample, productive Simpson clonality was calculated as the square root of Simpson's diversity index across productive rearrangements. This immuneACCESS table, as held by TCRdb, lists in-frame sequences with V and J called but not all clones. Of the missing ones, under half trace to an unresolved V gene in checked studies; the others have no known cause. The V and J calls and clone size are taken from that table; D and trimming were inferred from the DNA. The sample profile shows a few hundred thousand clones; about 89% of them were found once. More than 1% of the sample rests with the top ten.

This sample was included in a study of blood T cell repertoires in COVID-19 (dated by TCRdb to 2020 to 2021). About the full investigation: The collaborator samples originated in the United States, Italy and Spain and spanned the acute and convalescent phases of COVID-19. The material from the prospective study consisted of cDNA or gDNA derived from T cells, B-cell-depleted T cells, or PBMCs. The dataset comprised deeply sampled blood TCRbeta repertoires from subjects exposed to, actively infected with, or recovered from COVID-19. A freely available public database, intended as a resource for researchers studying the immune response to SARS-CoV-2, is where the repertoires were released. Samples were obtained from the ongoing ImmuneRACE study (first 160 participants) and from approximately 1,200 subjects provided by 6 global collaborators. A de-identified subject ID, COVID-19 status, age in years and sex were almost always included in the sample metadata. Where available, HLA class I and class II types were obtained from metadata supplied by the sample provider rather than from assay-based typing.

The full study reports these points: The amount of clinical and demographic metadata varied by source and participant and was provided uncurated.

Enrolling through a virtual design, the prospective study's participants ranged in age from about 18 to 100 years and lived across 24 United States geographic areas. Cohort assignment in the prospective study relied on participant-reported clinical history from a screening survey and a study questionnaire. Mobile phlebotomists in the prospective study collected whole blood, serum and a nasopharyngeal or oropharyngeal swab from every participant. Prospective study participants could optionally give additional blood draws and questionnaires over a roughly two-month period. Prospective study blood samples were shipped either frozen or at room temperature before DNA extraction. Specimen: PBMCs or T cells enriched from blood (not recorded which). This clonotype originated in a human donor in a cohort exposed to, infected with or recovered from COVID-19 (not recorded which). The donor label of this sample is uncertain.

The DNA sequence follows: TGCGCCAGCATGGGACAGGGCCCGGATAATGAAGCTTTCTTT. Translated, it gives CASMGQGPDNEAFF. The chain employs TRBV10-1 and TRBJ1-1, with 9 junctional bases fitting TRBD1. Via the germline V gene (reference sequence), CDR1 is WNHNN and CDR2 SYGVQD. Spanning cysteine to phenylalanine, the CDR3 consists of 14 amino acids. Left in the record is the CDR3 DNA by itself, 42 bases read in frame from the first base. The junction shows trimming of 7 bases on V and 7 bases on J, and the gene matches do not reach 10 bases of it.